The 30 T cell receptor beta chains below all came from one sample that was sequenced in a study of shared clonotypes between healthy human individuals. The repertoire was sequenced with immunoSEQ multiplex PCR; TCRdb's copy has only in-frame clones and lacks some. Among about 92,000 clones listed, 68% were seen once. The specimen was memory CD8+ T cells sorted from blood. Subset reported: CD45RO+ cells pooled with CCR7-negative TemRA cells. The receptors come from a man aged 25-45 years in good health.

This chain connects TRBV6-1 to TRBJ1-1; D gene ambiguous. Germline V lookup: CDR1 MNHNS, CDR2 SASEGT. CDR3 length equals 14 residues. Trimming took 6 bases from V and 0 from J, leaving 11 bases between them. The CDR3 DNA reads as TGTGCCAGCAGCCTGTGGTTGCTGAACACTGAAGCTTTCTTT. This gives the protein CASSLWLLNTEAFF.

This chain connects TRBV6-6 to TRBJ2-3; D is undetermined. Germline values: CDR1 MNHNY, CDR2 SVGAGI (reference sequence). The V gene lost 5 bases and the J gene lost 1 base, with 7 bases spanning the gap. The CDR3 has 13 amino acids. The CDR3 DNA is TGTGCCAGCAGTAACCGGCGCACAGATACGCAGTATTTT. Protein: CASSNRRTDTQYF.

Many counts were recorded for this clone. V gene TRBV15 combines with J gene TRBJ2-5; possibly TRBD1 for D (6 bases). CDR1 is LNHNV, CDR2 YYDKDF, per germline (reference sequence). Trimming pared 6 bases from V and 1 base from J, leaving 18 bases between. The CDR3 sequence is 16 residues long. This chain's CDR3 is CATRHRQGFSQETQYF. In nucleotides, the CDR3 is TGTGCCACCAGGCATCGGCAGGGGTTCTCCCAAGAGACCCAGTACTTC. The full variable domain, its missing parts supplied by reference TRBV15 and TRBJ2-5, is DAMVIQNPRYQVTQFGKPVTLSCSQTLNHNVMYWYQQKSSQAPKLLFHYYDKDFNNEADTPDNFQSRRPNTSFCFLDIRSPGLGDTAMYLCATRHRQGFSQETQYFGPGTRLLVL.

The V and J genes are TRBV5-4 and TRBJ1-3; D perhaps matches TRBD1 (5 bases). The CDR3 loop spans 14 amino acids. Trimming left V 0 bases short and J 8 bases short, with 12 bases between. Per the germline V gene, CDR1 is SGHNT and CDR2 is YYREEE (reference sequence). CDR3 sequence: CASSLGGTSHTIYF. In DNA form, the CDR3 reads TGTGCCAGCAGCTTGGGGGGGACCAGTCACACCATATATTTT.

This clone came up a few times. V and J are TRBV7-9 and TRBJ1-1; D remains ambiguous. The V gene lost 1 base and the J gene lost 4 bases, with 4 bases spanning the gap. Germline V CDR1 and CDR2: SEHNR, FQNEAQ (reference sequence). The CDR3 sequence is 12 residues long. The CDR3 is CASSLDLTEAFF. The CDR3 DNA sequence: TGTGCCAGCAGCTTAGACCTCACTGAAGCTTTCTTT.

The count of this clone is one. This chain joins TRBV29-1 and TRBJ2-4; D uncertain. This CDR3 region has 14 residues. The V end lost 4 bases, the J end lost 7 bases, and 17 bases lay between the germline ends. In germline, CDR1 is SQVTM, CDR2 ANQGSEA. CDR3 residues: CSVGDGPDWNIQYF. CDR3 sequence (DNA): TGCAGCGTTGGGGATGGACCTGACTGGAACATTCAGTACTTC.

This sequence joins TRBV7-4 and TRBJ2-7; 7 bases map to TRBD1. Per the germline V gene, CDR1 is SGHVT and CDR2 is SQSDAQ. The V segment lost 5 bases and the J segment 1 base; nucleotides outside the gene matches: 8. The CDR3 spans 15 residues. CDR3 bases: TGTGCCAGCAGCAGAGGGACAGTCTTATCCTACGAGCAGTACTTC. Encoded protein: CASSRGTVLSYEQYF.

CDR3 in DNA: TGTGCCATCCGGCCCGGGACAGGGACAGATACGCAGTATTTT. Amino acid sequence: CAIRPGTGTDTQYF. The rearrangement uses TRBV10-3 and TRBJ2-3; 9 bases are a match to TRBD1. The V and J ends lost 8 bases and 3 bases, in that order; junction bases with no gene match: 6. The CDR3 is 14 residues long. CDR1 is ENHRY, CDR2 SYGVKD, per germline.

The gene calls are TRBV10-3 and TRBJ2-5; 7 bases agree with TRBD2. Germline CDR1 reads ENHRY; CDR2 reads SYGVKD. Germline trimming cut 6 bases from V and 4 bases from J; bases unmatched to any gene: 11. This CDR3 has 15 residues. This chain's CDR3 is CAIRDSSGTSETQYF. In DNA, the CDR3 is TGTGCCATCAGGGATTCCAGCGGGACGTCAGAGACCCAGTACTTC.

This sequence joins TRBV5-4 and TRBJ2-5, with D unresolved. The CDR3 sequence is 13 residues long. Germline assignment: CDR1 SGHNT and CDR2 YYREEE (reference sequence). V lost 1 base to trimming and J lost 2 bases, with 6 bases between them. The CDR3 loop reads CASSLPSQETQYF. In DNA, the CDR3 is TGTGCCAGCAGCTTGCCGTCGCAAGAGACCCAGTACTTC.

The V and J genes are TRBV7-6 and TRBJ2-1, with D tentatively TRBD1 (6 bases). This CDR3 has 14 amino acids. The germline V gene has CDR1 SGHVS and CDR2 FNYEAQ. V was shortened by 4 bases and J by 2 bases, with 9 bases between the two germline ends. CDR3 loop: CASSSQGTYNEQFF. The DNA for the CDR3 is TGTGCCAGCAGCTCTCAGGGGACCTACAATGAGCAGTTCTTC.

This clone was observed once. In DNA, the CDR3 is TGTGCCTGGAGTGTTGTAGGGTCCCATCAGCCCCAGCATTTT. As protein: CAWSVVGSHQPQHF. This rearrangement joins TRBV30 to TRBJ1-5; no clear D gene. Trimming removed 0 bases at V and 5 bases at J, with 11 bases between. The V gene's germline CDR1 is GTSNPN and CDR2 SVGIG (reference sequence). This CDR3 comprises 14 residues.

This sequence joins TRBV2 and TRBJ2-2, with D hard to call. Germline lookup yields CDR1 SNHLY and CDR2 FYNNEI. V was pared by 7 bases and J by 7 bases, with 7 bases between. The CDR3 is 11 residues long. CDR3: CASIWGGELFF. In DNA form, the CDR3 reads TGTGCCAGCATATGGGGCGGGGAGCTGTTTTTT.

The genes are TRBV4-1 and TRBJ2-5, with 12 bases identical to TRBD2. V gave up 2 bases and J gave up 4 bases; unmatched junction bases: 8. The CDR3 runs 17 residues. The germline gives CDR1 MGHRA, CDR2 YSYEKL. In nucleotides, the CDR3 is TGCGCCAGCAGCCAAACTAACCCGGGACTAGCGGGAGAGACCCAGTACTTC. It encodes CASSQTNPGLAGETQYF.

There are a few counts of this clone. The CDR3 DNA reads as TGTGCCAGCAGCAAGACAGGGAGCTCCTACGAGCAGTACTTC. Protein product: CASSKTGSSYEQYF. The V and J genes are TRBV28 and TRBJ2-7; TRBD1 matches at 7 bases. From germline, CDR1 is MDHEN and CDR2 SYDVKM. The CDR3 has 14 amino acids. The ends lost 6 bases at V and 0 bases at J; junction bases unmatched: 5.

The chain carries TRBV7-9 and TRBJ2-7; a possible D gene is TRBD2 (6 bases). The CDR3 contains 13 residues. CDR1 and CDR2 (germline): SEHNR, FQNEAQ (reference sequence). Trimming stripped 3 bases from V and 6 bases from J, with 12 bases between. The CDR3 is CASSFSGAGEQYF. The CDR3 DNA reads TGTGCCAGCAGCTTCTCGGGAGCGGGCGAGCAGTACTTC.

This chain connects TRBV27 to TRBJ2-7; D is tentatively TRBD1 or TRBD2 (6 bases each). This CDR3 is built from 17 residues. Germline assignment: CDR1 MNHEY and CDR2 SMNVEV (reference sequence). V gave up 7 bases and J gave up 0 bases, with 22 bases separating them. CDR3 DNA: TGTGCCAGCATTCCATCCGGGGGCGGCCTCTACTCCTACGAGCAGTACTTC. It encodes CASIPSGGGLYSYEQYF.

The chain combines TRBV7-3 with TRBJ2-2, with D perhaps assigned TRBD1 or TRBD2 (5 bases each). The V gene lost 1 base and the J gene lost 6 bases, with 9 bases spanning the gap. The length of the CDR3 is 14 residues. Germline values: CDR1 SGHTA, CDR2 FQGTGA. CDR3 region: CASSLIRDAGELFF. The CDR3 nucleotides read TGTGCCAGCAGCTTAATAAGGGACGCCGGGGAGCTGTTTTTT. The whole variable domain, remainder taken from reference TRBV7-3 and TRBJ2-2, is GAGVSQTPSNKVTEKGKYVELRCDPISGHTALYWYRQSLGQGPEFLIYFQGTGAADDSGLPNDRFFAVRPEGSVSTLKIQRTERGDSAVYLCASSLIRDAGELFFGEGSRLTVL.

The chain carries TRBV5-1 and TRBJ2-5; TRBD1 matches 9 bases. V trimming: 0 bases; J trimming: 4 bases; junction bases outside the gene matches: 1. This CDR3 has 14 amino acids. Looked up from germline, CDR1 is SGHRS and CDR2 is YFSETQ. Written as DNA, the CDR3 is TGCGCCAGCAGCTTGGAGGGACAGGGAGAGACCCAGTACTTC. This codes for CASSLEGQGETQYF.

The chain links TRBV7-9 to TRBJ2-7, with D possibly called TRBD1 or TRBD2 (5 bases each). Trimming stripped 3 bases from V and 5 bases from J, with 14 bases between. The CDR3 extends over 14 amino acids. Germline values: CDR1 SEHNR, CDR2 FQNEAQ (reference sequence). The CDR3 loop is CASSFLTEGHEQYF. CDR3 sequence (DNA): TGTGCCAGCAGCTTTTTAACCGAGGGACACGAGCAGTACTTC.

This clone occurred a few times. The V and J genes are TRBV4-3 and TRBJ1-5; unclear D gene. The V and J ends lost 0 bases and 0 bases respectively, with 6 bases between them. This CDR3 has 15 residues. Per germline, CDR1 LGHNA and CDR2 YSLEER. The chain's CDR3 is CASSQERYSNQPQHF. In DNA, the CDR3 is TGCGCCAGCAGCCAAGAGAGATATAGCAATCAGCCCCAGCATTTT.

The rearrangement links TRBV11-2 to TRBJ1-1, with D perhaps TRBD1 (6 bases). Between the trimmed V and J ends, which lost 2 bases and 12 bases, there was a span of 10 bases. Germline CDR1 and CDR2: SGHAT and FQNNGV. This CDR3 spans 11 amino acids. CDR3 residues: CASSLQGLSFF. CDR3 DNA: TGTGCCAGCAGCTTACAGGGGTTGTCTTTCTTT.

This clone was counted many times. This chain links TRBV19 with TRBJ2-1, with a tentative D call TRBD2 (5 bases). The CDR3 length is 14 residues. CDR1 and CDR2 (germline): LNHDA, SQIVND (reference sequence). The V end lost 0 bases, the J end lost 10 bases, and 13 bases lay between the germline ends. CDR3 amino acids: CASSIELGPPEQFF. CDR3 DNA: TGTGCCAGTAGTATAGAACTAGGCCCCCCCGAGCAGTTCTTC.

The chain carries TRBV11-2 and TRBJ2-1, with 8 bases fitting TRBD1. The CDR3 totals 16 residues. Germline V gene data show CDR1 as SGHAT and CDR2 as FQNNGV. J was trimmed by 0 bases and V by 1 base; bases with no gene match: 2. The CDR3 region has the DNA TGTGCCAGCAGCTTAGGAACAGGGGGCTCCTACAATGAGCAGTTCTTC. It specifies CASSLGTGGSYNEQFF.

This sequence joins TRBV29-1 and TRBJ2-3; 9 nucleotides match TRBD2. CDR1 is SQVTM and CDR2 is ANQGSEA in the germline V gene. V shed 8 bases and J 5 bases; nucleotides not matched to a gene: 2. The CDR3 has 11 residues. Written as DNA, the CDR3 is TGCAGCCAGACTAGCGGAGATACGCAGTATTTT. Amino acid sequence: CSQTSGDTQYF.

There are a few counts of this clone. V and J are TRBV30 and TRBJ1-5; the match to TRBD1 covers 8 bases. The germline gives CDR1 GTSNPN, CDR2 SVGIG (reference sequence). This CDR3 is 15 amino acids long. The V gene end was trimmed by 2 bases and the J gene end by 2 bases; junction bases not matched to a gene: 5. The CDR3 loop reads CAWSTGQGGNQPQHF. In DNA form, the CDR3 reads TGTGCCTGGAGTACTGGACAGGGCGGCAATCAGCCCCAGCATTTT. Together with reference TRBV30 and TRBJ1-5, the CDR3 gives the full variable domain: SQTIHQWPATLVQPVGSPLSLECTVEGTSNPNLYWYRQAAGRGLQLLFYSVGIGQISSEVPQNLSASRPQDRQFILSSKKLLLSDSGFYLCAWSTGQGGNQPQHFGDGTRLSIL.

CDR3 amino acids: CAIRGETGELFF. DNA of the CDR3: TGTGCCATCAGGGGAGAGACCGGGGAGCTGTTTTTT. The chain joins TRBV10-3 to TRBJ2-2; D possibly corresponds to TRBD2 (5 bases). V shed 6 bases and J shed 5 bases, with 7 bases lying between them. Germline CDR1 and CDR2: ENHRY and SYGVKD. CDR3 size: 12 residues.

V is TRBV7-2 and J is TRBJ2-7; the D gene could be TRBD1 or TRBD2 (6 bases each). The length of the CDR3 is 15 residues. Germline loops: CDR1 SGHTA, CDR2 FQGNSA. Trimming cost V 7 bases and J 5 bases, with 21 bases left between them. The CDR3 DNA is TGTGCCAGCACCTTCTTGACACAGGGCGGGGACGAGCAGTACTTC. This translates into CASTFLTQGGDEQYF.

The rearrangement uses TRBV5-6 and TRBJ2-2, with 15 bases matching TRBD2. The CDR3 contains 16 residues. Germline CDR1 is SGHDT and CDR2 is YYEEEE. Unmatched junction bases numbered 4, after V lost 4 bases and J lost 6 bases. The CDR3 nucleotides are TGTGCCAGCAGCATCAGGACTAGCGGGAGGGCCGGGGAGCTGTTTTTT. It specifies CASSIRTSGRAGELFF.

This chain joins TRBV5-4 and TRBJ1-4; 9 nucleotides align to TRBD1. Germline V gene lookup returns CDR1 SGHNT and CDR2 YYREEE (reference sequence). V was clipped by 4 bases and J by 5 bases; unmatched bases: 15. CDR3 length equals 18 residues. CDR3 protein: CASSHWDSGQGRNEKLFF. CDR3 DNA sequence: TGTGCCAGCAGCCACTGGGACTCGGGACAGGGACGGAATGAAAAACTGTTTTTT.